The 9 T cell receptor beta chains in this list originate from one sample, sequenced in a study of T cell repertoires in cytomegalovirus infection. Each CDR3 protein gets one entry after TCRdb re-called the reads with MiXCR. This sample carries over 450,000 distinct CDR3 sequences, over 9% of them seen once, and the ten largest clones take about a tenth. Sequencing input: PBMCs. The receptors were sampled from a human donor in good health (CMV status not recorded). Some clones in this sample may be carry-over from other donors' samples.

This clonotype has a count of ten or more. The rearrangement uses TRBV12-3 or TRBV12-4 and TRBJ1-1; no definite D call. The V gene lost 6 bases and the J gene lost 1 base, with 9 bases spanning the gap. The CDR3 covers 13 residues. The CDR3 sequence is CASSTHQNTEAFF. The CDR3 nucleotides are TGTGCCAGCAGCACACACCAGAACACTGAAGCTTTCTTT.

A word on this clonotype: A much larger clone sits a single nucleotide away, making a read error possible. Because the CDR3 is missing its conserved closing phenylalanine or tryptophan, this is likely a read error. The V gene is TRBV7-2, the J gene TRBJ1-5; D remains unclear. V lost 4 bases, J lost 7 bases, and 8 bases lay in between. Germline V CDR1 and CDR2: SGHTA, FQGNSA. The CDR3 sequence is 12 residues long. CDR3 sequence reads: CASSSLSQPQHL. CDR3 nucleotides: TGTGCCAGCAGCTCATTGTCCCAGCCCCAGCATCTT.

This clonotype has a count of ten or more. V and J are TRBV28 and TRBJ2-2; the D gene is possibly TRBD2 (6 bases). The CDR3 contains 12 residues. Trimming took off 6 bases at V and 5 bases at J, with 7 bases between the two ends. Germline V gene lookup returns CDR1 MDHEN and CDR2 SYDVKM. The CDR3 bases are TGTGCCAGCAGCCGGGGGACCGGGGAGCTGTTTTTT. It translates to CASSRGTGELFF.

The chain has TRBV20-1 and TRBJ1-4; no clear D gene. The V end was cut by 3 bases, the J end by 4 bases, with 12 bases between. The length of the CDR3 is 14 residues. CDR1 and CDR2 from the germline V gene are DFQATT and SNEGSKA (reference sequence). The CDR3 sequence: CSASRGSGNEKLFF. The CDR3 DNA reads TGCAGTGCTAGTCGGGGTAGTGGTAATGAAAAACTGTTTTTT.

The CDR3 coding sequence is TGCAGTGCAATAAAGGGCTCCTACGAGCAGTACTTC. Translating it yields CSAIKGSYEQYF. The chain recombines TRBV20-1 with TRBJ2-7; D is undetermined. Deletions cut 6 bases from V and 0 bases from J, with 9 bases between. The CDR3 length is 12 residues. Germline V lookup: CDR1 DFQATT, CDR2 SNEGSKA (reference sequence).

This rearrangement joins TRBV12-3 or TRBV12-4 to TRBJ2-4; the D gene could be TRBD1 or TRBD2 (5 bases each). This CDR3 contains 12 residues. The ends were cut back, 2 bases at V and 8 bases at J, with 7 bases in the middle. The CDR3 protein is CASSLRGDIQYF. CDR3 in DNA: TGTGCCAGCAGTTTAAGGGGAGACATTCAGTACTTC.

Only a few counts were recorded for this clonotype. The chain uses TRBV3-1 and TRBJ2-1; perhaps D is TRBD1 or TRBD2 (5 bases each). CDR3 length: 13 amino acids. V lost 0 bases and J 5 bases, leaving 5 bases between the germline ends. Germline-derived CDR1 and CDR2 are LGHDT and YNNKEL (reference sequence). For the CDR3, the DNA is TGTGCCAGCAGCCAAGAGGGACACAATGAGCAGTTCTTC. Protein: CASSQEGHNEQFF.

This clonotype occurred many times. This chain connects TRBV20-1 to TRBJ2-5, with D possibly being TRBD2 (6 bases). V was pared by 0 bases and J by 5 bases, with 16 bases between. Per germline, CDR1 DFQATT and CDR2 SNEGSKA (reference sequence). This CDR3 has 15 residues. CDR3 protein: CSARDARLAWETQYF. DNA for the CDR3: TGCAGTGCTAGAGATGCCCGGCTAGCGTGGGAGACCCAGTACTTC.

This clonotype was seen many times. J is TRBJ1-5 and V is TRBV6-5; D is possibly TRBD1 (6 bases). Germline CDR1 MNHEY, CDR2 SVGAGI. Trimming took 2 bases from V and 5 from J, leaving 13 bases between them. The CDR3 contains 15 residues. The CDR3 DNA reads TGTGCCAGCAGTTACACAGGGCCGGGGGATCAGCCCCAGCATTTT. This translates into CASSYTGPGDQPQHF.